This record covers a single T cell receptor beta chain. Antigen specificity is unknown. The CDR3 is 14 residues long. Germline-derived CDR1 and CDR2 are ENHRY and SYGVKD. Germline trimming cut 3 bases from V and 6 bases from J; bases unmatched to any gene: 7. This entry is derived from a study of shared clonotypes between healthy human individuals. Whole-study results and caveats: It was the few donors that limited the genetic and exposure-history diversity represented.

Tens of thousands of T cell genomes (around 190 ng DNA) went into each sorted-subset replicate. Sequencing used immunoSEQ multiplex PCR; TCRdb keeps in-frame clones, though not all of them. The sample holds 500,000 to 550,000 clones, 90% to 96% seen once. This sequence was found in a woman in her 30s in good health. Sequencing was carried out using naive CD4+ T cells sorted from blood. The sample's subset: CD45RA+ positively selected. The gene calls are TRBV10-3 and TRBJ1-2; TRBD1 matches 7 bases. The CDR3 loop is CAISEETGTHGYTF. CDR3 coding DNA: TGTGCCATCAGTGAAGAGACAGGGACCCATGGCTACACCTTC.